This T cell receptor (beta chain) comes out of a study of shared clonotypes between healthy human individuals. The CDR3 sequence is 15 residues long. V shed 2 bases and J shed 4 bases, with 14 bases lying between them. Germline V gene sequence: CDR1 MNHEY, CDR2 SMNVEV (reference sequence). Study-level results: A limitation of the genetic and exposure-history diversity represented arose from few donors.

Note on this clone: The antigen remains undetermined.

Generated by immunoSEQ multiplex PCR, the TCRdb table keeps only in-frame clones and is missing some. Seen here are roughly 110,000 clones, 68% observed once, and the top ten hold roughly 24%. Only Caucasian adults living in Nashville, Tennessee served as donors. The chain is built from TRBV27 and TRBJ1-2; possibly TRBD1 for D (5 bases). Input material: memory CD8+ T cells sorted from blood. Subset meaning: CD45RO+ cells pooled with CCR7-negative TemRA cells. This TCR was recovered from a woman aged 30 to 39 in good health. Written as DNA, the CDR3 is TGTGCCAGCAGTTTACTCCCGAGGGGCATCTATGGCTACACCTTC. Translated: CASSLLPRGIYGYTF.